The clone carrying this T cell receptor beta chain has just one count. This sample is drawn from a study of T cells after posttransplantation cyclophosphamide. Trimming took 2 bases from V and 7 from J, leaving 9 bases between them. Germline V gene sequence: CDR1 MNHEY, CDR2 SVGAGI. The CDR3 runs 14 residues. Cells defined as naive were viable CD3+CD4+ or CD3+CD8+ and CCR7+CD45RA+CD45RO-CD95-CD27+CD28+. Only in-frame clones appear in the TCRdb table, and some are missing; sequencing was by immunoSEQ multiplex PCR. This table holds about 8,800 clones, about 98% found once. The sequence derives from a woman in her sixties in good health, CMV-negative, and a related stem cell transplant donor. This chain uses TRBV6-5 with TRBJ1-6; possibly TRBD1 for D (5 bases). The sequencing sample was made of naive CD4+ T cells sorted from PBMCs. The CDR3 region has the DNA TGTGCCAGCAGTTACCGCAGGGTAAATTCACCCCTCCACTTT. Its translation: CASSYRRVNSPLHF.